This entry concerns a single T cell receptor beta chain. The target antigen is unknown. Germline lookup yields CDR1 SGHVS and CDR2 FNYEAQ. The CDR3 totals 15 residues. V was cut by 5 bases and J by 5 bases, with 19 bases left in between. The data were taken from a study of vaccination and CD4 T cells after COVID-19. At the level of the study: Participants were given two doses of BNT162b2 or mRNA-1273 vaccine. Both day-14 and day-161-to-241 post-vaccine samples exist for three convalescent patients. Study-wide results and caveats: Analysis of convalescent patients found that 304 of 307 vaccine-specific clones were spike mono-reactive.

A single record per CDR3 protein comes from TCRdb applying MiXCR to the PCR reads. In the table there are approximately 40,000 distinct CDR3 sequences, 35% to 45% of which are singletons. Described time point: late sampling 161 to 241 days after vaccination in a few convalescent patients. The sequences come from CD4+ T cells from blood, collected about 7 months after SARS-CoV-2 vaccination. The chain is built from TRBV7-6 and TRBJ2-7, with D perhaps being TRBD1 or TRBD2 (5 bases each). This clonotype was obtained from a human donor who had recovered from COVID-19. The CDR3 nucleotides read TGTGCCAGCAGCCAGGGACCTTCACCACCCCACGAGCAGTACTTC. Its translation is CASSQGPSPPHEQYF.